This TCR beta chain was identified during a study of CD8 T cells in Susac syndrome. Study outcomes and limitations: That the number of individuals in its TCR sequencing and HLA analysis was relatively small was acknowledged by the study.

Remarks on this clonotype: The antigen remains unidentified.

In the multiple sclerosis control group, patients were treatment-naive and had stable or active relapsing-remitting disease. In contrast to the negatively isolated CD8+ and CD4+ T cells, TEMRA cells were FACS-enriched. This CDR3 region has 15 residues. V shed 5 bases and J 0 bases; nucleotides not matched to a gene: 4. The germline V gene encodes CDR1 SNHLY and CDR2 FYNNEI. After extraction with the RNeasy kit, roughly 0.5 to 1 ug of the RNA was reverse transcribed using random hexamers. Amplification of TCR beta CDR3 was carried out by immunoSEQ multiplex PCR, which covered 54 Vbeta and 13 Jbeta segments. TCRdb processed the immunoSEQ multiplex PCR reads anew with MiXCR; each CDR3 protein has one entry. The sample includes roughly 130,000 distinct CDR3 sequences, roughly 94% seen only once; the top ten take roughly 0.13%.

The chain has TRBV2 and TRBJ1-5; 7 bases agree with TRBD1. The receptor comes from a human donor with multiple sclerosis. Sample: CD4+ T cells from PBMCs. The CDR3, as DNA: TGTGCCAGCAGTCCACAGGGGAATAGCAATCAGCCCCAGCATTTT. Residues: CASSPQGNSNQPQHF.